A selection of T cell receptor beta chains follows, all from one sample in a study of blood T cell repertoires in COVID-19. Here immunoSEQ multiplex PCR was the method, and the copy in TCRdb shows in-frame clones only, minus some. This repertoire shows around 330,000 clones, more than 90% found once; its top ten account for roughly 2.5%. The source material was PBMCs or T cells enriched from blood (not recorded which). These receptors were collected from a man between 60 and 75 years old who had recovered from COVID-19. Both conserved end residues are part of each CDR3. The D gene is left open where the match is weak. Clone size is shown for a subset of rows, as once, few, many or a class of expanded clone.

>TRBV18|14|TRBJ1-2|NA|NA
TGTGCCAGCTCACCAAGGCAGGGCGACTATGGCTACACCTTC
CASSPRQGDYGYTF
>TRBV2|13|TRBJ2-1|NA|NA
TGTGCCAGCAGTGCGTTTAGATACAATGAGCAGTTCTTC
CASSAFRYNEQFF
>TRBV5-5|13|TRBJ2-7|few|NA
TGTGCCAGCAGCTTACAGGATACCTACGAGCAGTACTTC
CASSLQDTYEQYF
>TRBV29-1|13|TRBJ2-3|NA|TRBD1
TGCAGCGTCGGGACAGGGCTTCGCGATACGCAGTATTTT
CSVGTGLRDTQYF
>TRBV2|15|TRBJ2-1|NA|TRBD2
TGTGCCAGCAGTCGCAGCGGGACGACCTACAATGAGCAGTTCTTC
CASSRSGTTYNEQFF
>TRBV19|15|TRBJ1-4|NA|TRBD1
TGTGCCAGTAGGGAGACAGGGGCGCTCAATGAAAAACTGTTTTTT
CASRETGALNEKLFF
>TRBV6-5|16|TRBJ1-6|NA|TRBD1
TGTGCCAGCAGTTACTCGTTGGGACAGGCTGGCTCACCCCTCCACTTT
CASSYSLGQAGSPLHF
>TRBV6-5|12|TRBJ1-1|NA|NA
TGTGCCAGCGGAGAACAGGGCTCGGGAGCTTTCTTT
CASGEQGSGAFF
>TRBV9|16|TRBJ1-1|NA|NA
TGTGCCAGCAGCGCGACCCCCCGGGCCGGGGACACTGAAGCTTTCTTT
CASSATPRAGDTEAFF
>TRBV7-9|17|TRBJ1-4|NA|NA
TGTGCCAGCAGCTTAGACATTCCGGGAGCCCCTAATGAAAAACTGTTTTTT
CASSLDIPGAPNEKLFF
>TRBV30|11|TRBJ1-2|NA|NA
TGTGCCTGGATTGGGCAAACTGGCTACACCTTC
CAWIGQTGYTF
>TRBV19|14|TRBJ2-5|NA|TRBD2
TGTGCCAGTAGTTTCGCGGGGGGGCAAGAGACCCAGTACTTC
CASSFAGGQETQYF
>TRBV4-2|14|TRBJ1-2|NA|TRBD1
TGTGCCAGCAGCCAAGATAGAGGGGGCTGGGGCTACACCTTC
CASSQDRGGWGYTF
>TRBV12-5|14|TRBJ2-4|NA|NA
TGTGCTAGTGGTCTCACAGGACGGGTAAACATTCAGTACTTC
CASGLTGRVNIQYF
>TRBV19|16|TRBJ2-1|NA|TRBD2
TGTGCCAGTAGTACAAGGACTAGCGTTTCGCAGCTTGAGCAGTTCTTC
CASSTRTSVSQLEQFF
>TRBV27|18|TRBJ2-1|NA|NA
TGTGCCAGCGCCGCCCTGCTGTTGGCGGGGAGCTCCTACAATGAGCAGTTCTTC
CASAALLLAGSSYNEQFF
>TRBV2|15|TRBJ1-2|NA|TRBD1
TGTGCCAGCAGACCCCGGGACAGGGCTTTGTCGGGCTACACCTTC
CASRPRDRALSGYTF